This T cell receptor beta chain was documented in a study of CD8 T cells in ankylosing spondylitis. The study's findings and limits: Reportedly, disease-linked clones are significantly enriched in ankylosing spondylitis patients' matched synovial fluid. Seven to nine highly homologous variants formed a TCR beta motif that appeared characteristic of ankylosing spondylitis blood.

In making TCR beta libraries, quantitative 5'-RACE with molecular barcodes was used. TCRdb ran MiXCR on the 5' RACE reads and lists one entry per CDR3 protein. The table shows roughly 230,000 distinct CDR3 sequences, with 18% occurring only once. There are 19 residues in the CDR3. Germline V CDR1 and CDR2: SNHLY, FYNNEI. Trimming removed 2 bases from V and 5 bases from J; junction bases left unmatched: 12. About this clonotype itself: Its target is unknown.

This chain links TRBV2 with TRBJ2-1; 13 bases agree with TRBD2. Material: blood, either unsorted or a sorted T cell fraction (not recorded which). The receptor was derived from a male donor with ankylosing spondylitis or in good health (not recorded which). The CDR3 DNA sequence: TGTGCCAGCAGTGAATCAGAAGCGGGAGGACTAGCGGGAGACAATGAGCAGTTCTTC. This encodes CASSESEAGGLAGDNEQFF. Variable domain in full (rest from reference TRBV2 and TRBJ2-1): EPEVTQTPSHQVTQMGQEVILRCVPISNHLYFYWYRQILGQKVEFLVSFYNNEISEKSEIFDDQFSVERPDGSNFTLKIRSTKLEDSAMYFCASSESEAGGLAGDNEQFFGPGTRLTVL.